The rows below give T cell receptor beta chains drawn from one sample of a study of T cells after posttransplantation cyclophosphamide. The protocol was immunoSEQ multiplex PCR, while the TCRdb copy is restricted to in-frame clones and leaves out a portion. The sample consists of tens of thousands of clones, just under 95% of them appearing once. The sample comprised PBMCs. The origin of the receptors is a woman aged 25 to 45 in good health and a related stem cell transplant donor. Both conserved end residues are part of each CDR3. D genes are given only for firm matches.

cdr3_aa | cdr3_nt | v_call | d_call | j_call
CASSPRQGTDRSNEQFF | TGCGCCAGCAGCCCTAGGCAGGGGACGGACAGATCCAATGAGCAGTTCTTC | TRBV4-3 | - | TRBJ2-1
CASSLSRQGTRNEQFF | TGTGCCAGCAGCTTATCTCGACAGGGGACGAGGAATGAGCAGTTCTTC | TRBV7-9 | TRBD1 | TRBJ2-1
CASSQDWGTGSNEKLFF | TGCGCCAGCAGCCAAGATTGGGGGACAGGTTCTAATGAAAAACTGTTTTTT | TRBV4-3 | TRBD1 | TRBJ1-4
CASSDGTSGGAINEQFF | TGCGCCAGCAGCGACGGGACTAGCGGGGGGGCCATAAATGAGCAGTTCTTC | TRBV5-1 | TRBD2 | TRBJ2-1
CASSKTGQVYQPQHF | TGTGCCAGCAGCAAAACGGGACAAGTCTATCAGCCCCAGCATTTT | TRBV21-1 | - | TRBJ1-5
CASSKRDALDIQYF | TGCGCCAGCAGCAAAAGGGACGCTTTAGACATTCAGTACTTC | TRBV5-1 | - | TRBJ2-4
CASSLSNYGYTF | TGTGCCAGCAGCTTGTCCAACTATGGCTACACCTTC | TRBV7-2 | - | TRBJ1-2
CASSELTGADEQYF | TGTGCCAGCAGTGAATTAACAGGGGCAGACGAGCAGTACTTC | TRBV6-1 | TRBD1 | TRBJ2-7
CASSLNGGYGYTF | TGTGCCAGCAGCTTGAACGGGGGCTATGGCTACACCTTC | TRBV5-5 | - | TRBJ1-2
CSGWGFRRNTEAFF | TGCAGCGGTTGGGGATTCCGGAGGAACACTGAAGCTTTCTTT | TRBV29-1 | - | TRBJ1-1
CASSEFLGRVNTEAFF | TGCGCCAGCAGTGAGTTTCTGGGAAGAGTGAACACTGAAGCTTTCTTT | TRBV10-2 | - | TRBJ1-1
CAISESGTSGEQYF | TGTGCCATCAGTGAGTCCGGGACTAGCGGCGAGCAGTACTTC | TRBV10-3 | TRBD2 | TRBJ2-7
CASSPGVGQYF | TGTGCCAGCAGCCCCGGAGTGGGGCAGTACTTC | TRBV7-8 | - | TRBJ2-7
CATSRDRGDGEAFF | TGTGCCACCAGCAGAGATCGGGGGGATGGTGAAGCTTTCTTT | TRBV15 | - | TRBJ1-1
CASSFSGLANEQYF | TGTGCCAGCAGTTTTTCGGGACTAGCTAACGAGCAGTACTTC | TRBV27 | TRBD2 | TRBJ2-7
CASSVSGGRTDTQYF | TGTGCCAGCAGCGTTAGCGGGGGTCGCACAGATACGCAGTATTTT | TRBV9 | TRBD2 | TRBJ2-3
CAISEVGGWADTQYF | TGTGCCATCAGTGAGGTGGGAGGGTGGGCAGATACGCAGTATTTT | TRBV10-3 | TRBD2 | TRBJ2-3
CSVSRDNLYEQYF | TGCAGCGTTTCTCGGGATAATCTCTACGAGCAGTACTTC | TRBV29-1 | - | TRBJ2-7